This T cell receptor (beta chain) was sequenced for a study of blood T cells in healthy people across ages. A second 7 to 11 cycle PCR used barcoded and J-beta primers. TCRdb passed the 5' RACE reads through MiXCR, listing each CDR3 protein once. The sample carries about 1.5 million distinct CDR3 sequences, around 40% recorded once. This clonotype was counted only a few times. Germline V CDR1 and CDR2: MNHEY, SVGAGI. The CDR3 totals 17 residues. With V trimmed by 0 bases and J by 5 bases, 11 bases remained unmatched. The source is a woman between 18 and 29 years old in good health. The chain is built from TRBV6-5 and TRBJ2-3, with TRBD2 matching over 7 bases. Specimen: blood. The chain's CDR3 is CASSYSPSGALGDTQYF. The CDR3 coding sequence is TGTGCCAGCAGTTACTCTCCAAGCGGGGCTCTCGGAGATACGCAGTATTTT.